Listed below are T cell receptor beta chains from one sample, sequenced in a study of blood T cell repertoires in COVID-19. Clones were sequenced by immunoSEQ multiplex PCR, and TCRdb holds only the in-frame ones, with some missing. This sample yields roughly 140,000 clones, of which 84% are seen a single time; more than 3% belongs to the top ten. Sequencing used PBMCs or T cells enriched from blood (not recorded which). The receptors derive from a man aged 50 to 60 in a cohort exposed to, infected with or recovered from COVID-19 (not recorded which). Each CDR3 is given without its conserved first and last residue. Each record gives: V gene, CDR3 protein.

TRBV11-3,ASSPRTSGGNEQF
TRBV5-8,ASSFTSSYGYT
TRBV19,AAGTRGQVDPNTGELF
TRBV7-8,ASSLFAIQGNTQY
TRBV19,ASSLGQYGNQPQH
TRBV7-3,ASSLQGAVYNEQF
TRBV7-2,ASRRAAGGNEQF
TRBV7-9,ASSSGHPNYEQY
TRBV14,ASSRRDFPSSYEQY
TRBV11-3,ASSSSGGLDEQY
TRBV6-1,ASSEQTGEDYEQY
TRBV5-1,ASSSQETQY
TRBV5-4,ASSPGTELNQPQH
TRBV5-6,ASSLLPLEALH
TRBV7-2,ASSRRRLAGYNEQF
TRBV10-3,AISESAGEGEQY
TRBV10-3,AIRAGLAGSPTSTDTQY
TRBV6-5,ASTREGFNQPQH
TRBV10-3,AIAPAQRLTNVLT
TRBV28,ASRSGQLDGYT
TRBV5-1,ASRGTSGKNEQF
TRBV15,ATSRTAGGVEQY
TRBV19,ASSIPQGTGGFEQF
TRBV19,ASRDRGDPQETQY